This T cell receptor beta chain was found in a study of blood T cell repertoires in COVID-19. About the study: The samples span acute and convalescent COVID-19 from the United States, Italy and Spain.

Methods used by the authors: Using reference gene primer amplification, nucleated cell counts were estimated. Here immunoSEQ multiplex PCR was the method, and the copy in TCRdb shows in-frame clones only, minus some. The V and J calls and the clone size are those of that table, but D and trimming were determined from the DNA. The sample lists more than 140,000 clones, 88% occurring once. The CDR3 has 16 residues. Trimming removed 4 bases from V and 5 bases from J; junction bases left unmatched: 11. CDR1 and CDR2 from the germline V gene are LGHDT and YNNKEL (reference sequence). The TCR originated in a woman between 55 and 75 years old with acute or convalescent COVID-19. The source material was peripheral blood. J is TRBJ2-5 and V is TRBV3-1 (or the pseudogene TRBV3-2), with TRBD2 identical over 9 bases. CDR3 sequence (DNA): TGTGCCAGCAGCCTCTCACTTAGCGGGGGTTTGGAGACCCAGTACTTC. Amino acid sequence: CASSLSLSGGLETQYF.